This T cell receptor beta chain was profiled in a study of shared clonotypes between healthy human individuals. The study, taken as a whole, reports: Sharing across a few donors was seen in approximately 5.2% of naive CD4 clonotypes. Estimated richness values were generally larger in naive subsets than in memory subsets.

A word on this clone: Antigen: not known.

Several immunoSEQ plates held equal portions of the genomic DNA taken from each subset. Per the original data handling: ImmunoSEQ output held junction-only sequences without quality scores, so filtering differed. TCRdb's copy holds only in-frame clones and misses some; the assay was immunoSEQ multiplex PCR. From that table come the V and J calls and clone size; the DNA was used to work out D and trimming. The table shows about 1.1 million clones, with 75% to 85% occurring only once. The V gene's germline CDR1 is SGHRS and CDR2 YFSETQ. Germline trimming cut 0 bases from V and 4 bases from J; bases unmatched to any gene: 4. This CDR3 has 15 residues.

This clonotype was sampled from a man in his late teens or twenties in good health. Some clones in this sample may be carry-over from other donors' samples. Sequencing was done on a sample of memory CD4+ T cells from PBMCs. The subset was: CD45RA-negative fraction. The J gene is TRBJ2-7, the V gene TRBV5-1; 10 bases map to TRBD2. The DNA for the CDR3 is TGCGCCAGCAGCTTGGTTCTAGCGGGAGAGTACGAGCAGTACTTC. It is translated as CASSLVLAGEYEQYF.